This record looks at one T cell receptor (beta chain) sequence and its context. As yet, its antigen is unknown. The data were taken from a study of cytomegalovirus exposure and HLA in healthy donors. Study-wide background: The roughly 120 validation repertoires used the same platform as the roughly 610 first-cohort repertoires, a later analysis reported.

The study drew the donors from its approximately 120-subject validation cohort, separate from the roughly 700-subject first cohort. The CDR3 is made up of 15 amino acids. Per the germline V gene, CDR1 is SNHLY and CDR2 is FYNNEI. Trimming stripped 4 bases from V and 5 bases from J, with 15 bases between. General study points: Specificity for CMV antigens was confirmed in vitro for a few of the CMV-associated chains.

Using immunoSEQ multiplex PCR, the repertoire was profiled, and TCRdb retains in-frame clones only, with some absent. The data hold about 69,000 clones, with approximately 94% observed a single time. This clonotype was sampled from a woman aged 18-30 years in good health and CMV-seronegative. This chain links TRBV2 with TRBJ1-5; possible D gene TRBD1, 5 bases. The specimen was PBMCs. The CDR3 spells CASSAGEGIYQPQHF. The CDR3 DNA sequence: TGTGCCAGCAGTGCGGGGGAAGGAATATATCAGCCCCAGCATTTT.